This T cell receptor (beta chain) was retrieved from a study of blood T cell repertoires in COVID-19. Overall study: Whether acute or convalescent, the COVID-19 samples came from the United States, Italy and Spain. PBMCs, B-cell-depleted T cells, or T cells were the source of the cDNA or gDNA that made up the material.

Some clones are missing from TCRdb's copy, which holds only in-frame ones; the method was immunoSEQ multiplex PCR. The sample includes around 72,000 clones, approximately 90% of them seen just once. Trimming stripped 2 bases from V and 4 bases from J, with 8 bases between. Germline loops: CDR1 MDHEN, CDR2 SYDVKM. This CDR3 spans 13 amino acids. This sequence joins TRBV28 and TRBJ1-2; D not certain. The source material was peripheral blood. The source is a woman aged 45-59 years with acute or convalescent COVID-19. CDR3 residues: CASSLNPVYGYTF. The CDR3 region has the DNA TGTGCCAGCAGTTTAAACCCGGTCTATGGCTACACCTTC.